Listed below are T cell receptor beta chains from one sample, sequenced in a study of OX40 agonist ivuxolimab in advanced cancers. Data came from immunoSEQ multiplex PCR; TCRdb stores just in-frame clones and leaves some out. The sample shows about 98,000 clones, around nine tenths of them seen only once. Sample: CD4+ or CD8+ T cells sorted from blood, taken in a trial of the OX40 agonist ivuxolimab. The receptor set was obtained from an adult with an advanced solid tumor such as melanoma, head and neck, liver or kidney cancer. CDR3s include the opening cysteine and the closing phenylalanine or tryptophan. The D gene is left open where the match is weak. The size field is filled for only some rows; it gives once, few, many or a size class.

v_call	d_call	clone_size	j_call	cdr3_nt	cdr3_aa
TRBV5-4	TRBD2	NA	TRBJ2-3	TGTGCCAGCAGCCCCCGGGGGGGCGCCACAGATACGCAGTATTTT	CASSPRGGATDTQYF
TRBV11-2	NA	NA	TRBJ2-7	TGTGCCAGCAGCTTAGAGGGGGGATATACCTACGAGCAGTACTTC	CASSLEGGYTYEQYF
TRBV4-2	TRBD1	NA	TRBJ1-1	TGTGCCAGCAGCCAAGGGGACAGGGGGGGTGAAGCTTTCTTT	CASSQGDRGGEAFF
TRBV18	NA	few	TRBJ1-1	TGTGCCAGCTCAGAGGCGTTGGGGGAAGCTTTCTTT	CASSEALGEAFF
TRBV19	NA	once	TRBJ1-1	TGTGCCAGTAGTATAGGGGCAGGGGTCGACACTGAAGCTTTCTTT	CASSIGAGVDTEAFF
TRBV5-3	NA	NA	TRBJ1-5	TGTGCCAGAAGCTGGGGCACCAATCAGCCCCAGCATTTT	CARSWGTNQPQHF
TRBV9	NA	NA	TRBJ1-3	TGTGCCAGCAGCGTAGGTGGGGCGGCTGGAAACACCATATATTTT	CASSVGGAAGNTIYF
TRBV28	NA	NA	TRBJ1-1	TGTGCCAGCAGTTTAGTATTCGCGGATTCCTTACTCATGAACACTGAAGCTTTCTTT	CASSLVFADSLLMNTEAFF
TRBV18	NA	NA	TRBJ1-2	TGTGCCAGCTCACCTCGGGTTCTAGATGGCTACACCTTC	CASSPRVLDGYTF
TRBV10-3	TRBD1	NA	TRBJ1-3	TGTGCCATCAGTGGTGGAGGGGGCCTAGGAAACACCATATATTTT	CAISGGGGLGNTIYF